This T cell receptor (beta chain) was documented in a study of shared clonotypes between healthy human individuals. Overall study: Serving as donors were two women and a few men, whose ages spanned 18 to 49.

The CDR3 runs 13 residues. Germline assignment: CDR1 MNHEY and CDR2 SVGAGI. The V and J ends lost 9 bases and 2 bases, in that order; junction bases with no gene match: 3. As concerns this clone: What it binds is not known.

There were no recent acute infections or vaccinations among the donors, who were healthy HIV-negative adults. Genomic DNA came from about 97 million PBMCs in unsorted samples. Points from the study as a whole: The low donor count limited represented genetic and exposure-history diversity.

Repertoires were generated with immunoSEQ multiplex PCR, while TCRdb's copy carries only in-frame clones and drops some. The sample includes 450,000 to 550,000 clones, about four fifths seen only once; the top ten take under 15%. Sequenced input: PBMCs. The TCR was taken from a woman aged 40 to 50 in good health. Some clones in this sample may be carry-over from other donors' samples. The chain combines TRBV6-5 with TRBJ2-7, with 11 bases aligning to TRBD2. CDR3 DNA sequence: TGTGCCAGTAAGGGACTAGCGGCCTACGAGCAGTACTTC. Translated, it gives CASKGLAAYEQYF.